Below are 11 T cell receptor beta chains sequenced from a single sample in a study of memory CD8 T cells in hepatitis C reinfection. TCRdb's copy holds only in-frame clones and misses some; the assay was immunoSEQ multiplex PCR. The table includes 45,000 to 50,000 clones, roughly nine tenths detected once. Time point meaning: late/post reinfection, 12 to 24 weeks after detection. TCR sequencing was done directly ex vivo on sorted cells, without expansion in vitro. The sequencing sample was made of naive CD8+ T cells sorted from blood. Every receptor here comes from a man aged 18-30 years with hepatitis C virus infection.

This sequence joins TRBV6-5 and TRBJ2-2, with 11 positions matching TRBD2. Per the germline V gene, CDR1 is MNHEY and CDR2 is SVGAGI. CDR3 length equals 14 residues. V shed 7 bases and J 5 bases; nucleotides not matched to a gene: 3. CDR3 in amino acids: CASKLAGVTGELFF. The CDR3 nucleotides are TGTGCCAGCAAACTAGCGGGAGTGACCGGGGAGCTGTTTTTT.

The DNA for the CDR3 is TGTGCCAGCAGGCCCGGGACAGGGGGCTATCCCTTCTATGGCTACACCTTC. It codes for CASRPGTGGYPFYGYTF. The chain is built from TRBV27 and TRBJ1-2; 12 positions agree with TRBD1. The CDR3 extends over 17 amino acids. CDR1 is MNHEY, CDR2 SMNVEV, per germline (reference sequence). V lost 6 bases to trimming and J lost 4 bases; unmatched junction nucleotides: 12.

The chain couples TRBV30 to TRBJ2-3, with TRBD2 matching over 11 bases. This CDR3 is built from 19 residues. CDR1 is GTSNPN, CDR2 SVGIG, per germline (reference sequence). The ends lost 1 base at V and 0 bases at J; junction bases unmatched: 12. As DNA, the CDR3 is TGTGCCTGGAGTGACTCCGGGACTAGCGGATACCGTAGCACAGATACGCAGTATTTT. This gives the protein CAWSDSGTSGYRSTDTQYF.

The rearrangement joins TRBV27 to TRBJ2-1; TRBD2 is a possible D gene (5 bases). Germline-derived CDR1 and CDR2 are MNHEY and SMNVEV (reference sequence). The V gene lost 5 bases and the J gene lost 7 bases, with 27 bases spanning the gap. The CDR3 runs to 18 residues. CDR3 protein: CASSPLTPLTGKINEQFF. The CDR3 coding sequence is TGTGCCAGCAGTCCCCTAACCCCGCTAACGGGAAAGATAAATGAGCAGTTCTTC.

The chain joins TRBV9 to TRBJ2-5; D not certain. Deletions cut 5 bases from V and 3 bases from J, with 8 bases between. Germline V lookup: CDR1 SGDLS, CDR2 YYNGEE. This CDR3 comprises 12 residues. The CDR3 loop reads CASSTEKETQYF. The CDR3, as DNA: TGTGCCAGCAGTACAGAAAAAGAGACCCAGTACTTC.

The chain carries TRBV9 and TRBJ2-6; the D gene is possibly TRBD2 (6 bases). V lost 4 bases, J lost 0 bases, and 8 bases lay in between. CDR1 and CDR2 from the germline V gene are SGDLS and YYNGEE. This CDR3 is 15 amino acids long. The CDR3 loop reads CASSTGGSGANVLTF. The CDR3 DNA is TGTGCCAGCAGCACCGGGGGCTCTGGGGCCAACGTCCTGACTTTC.

V is TRBV7-9 and J is TRBJ2-1, with D perhaps matching TRBD2 (5 bases). CDR1 and CDR2 from the germline V gene are SEHNR and FQNEAQ (reference sequence). The V gene lost 3 bases and the J gene lost 5 bases, with 14 bases spanning the gap. The CDR3 contains 15 residues. The CDR3 DNA sequence: TGTGCCAGCAGCTTGTACGTAGCGTCCGACAATGAGCAGTTCTTC. Translated, it gives CASSLYVASDNEQFF.

J is TRBJ1-1 and V is TRBV19; no firm D call. CDR1 is LNHDA and CDR2 is SQIVND in the germline V gene (reference sequence). The ends were cut back, 1 base at V and 1 base at J, with 10 bases in the middle. The CDR3 is made up of 15 amino acids. The CDR3 is CASSIGTASNTEAFF. Written as DNA, the CDR3 is TGTGCCAGTAGTATAGGAACAGCTTCGAACACTGAAGCTTTCTTT.

The genes are TRBV6-5 and TRBJ2-2, with a tentative D call TRBD1 (6 bases). V shed 5 bases and J shed 6 bases, with 13 bases lying between them. The CDR3 contains 14 residues. CDR1 and CDR2 from the germline V gene are MNHEY and SVGAGI. The CDR3 sequence is CASSDLTGPGELFF. CDR3 DNA: TGTGCCAGCAGTGACCTAACAGGGCCCGGGGAGCTGTTTTTT.

The gene calls are TRBV28 and TRBJ2-3, with D maybe TRBD1 (5 bases). Germline V gives CDR1 MDHEN, CDR2 SYDVKM. V shed 5 bases and J shed 0 bases, with 18 bases lying between them. CDR3 length equals 17 residues. CDR3 DNA sequence: TGTGCCAGCAGTACTCCCAGACAGACCCCTAGCACAGATACGCAGTATTTT. Residues: CASSTPRQTPSTDTQYF.

This rearrangement joins TRBV5-6 to TRBJ1-4; D is uncertain. The CDR3 spans 14 residues. Trimming removed 4 bases from V and 5 bases from J, with 12 bases in between. Germline V gene data show CDR1 as SGHDT and CDR2 as YYEEEE. This CDR3 reads CASSLGVTNEKLFF. Here the CDR3 DNA reads TGTGCCAGCAGCCTCGGGGTGACGAATGAAAAACTGTTTTTT.